The 32 T cell receptor beta chains below all came from one sample that was sequenced in a study of blood T cell repertoires in COVID-19. Using immunoSEQ multiplex PCR, the repertoire was profiled, and TCRdb retains in-frame clones only, with some absent. This sample has 150,000 or so clones, with about 87% found just once. Source material: peripheral blood. The receptors shown here come from an elderly man with acute or convalescent COVID-19.

The V and J genes are TRBV6-2 or TRBV6-3 and TRBJ2-7, with a possible D match to TRBD2 (6 bases). This CDR3 has 17 residues. Germline values: CDR1 MNHEY, CDR2 SVGEGT. V was trimmed by 0 bases and J by 0 bases, leaving 15 bases between them. The CDR3 sequence is CASSYSERALASYEQYF. The CDR3 DNA follows: TGTGCCAGCAGTTACTCGGAGCGGGCCCTGGCCTCCTACGAGCAGTACTTC.

Regarding this clone: The germline gene is not matched at one end of the junction; a read error may be the cause. The CDR3 DNA reads TGTGCCAGCAGTTGGGGACTAGCGGGGGGCCCTCGCCTCTTC. This sequence encodes CASSWGLAGGPRLF. The chain combines TRBV6-2 or TRBV6-3 with TRBJ2-1, with 15 positions matching TRBD2. Germline lookup yields CDR1 MNHEY and CDR2 SVGEGT. The CDR3 is 14 residues long.

V is TRBV5-1 and J is TRBJ1-1; maybe TRBD1 (6 bases). V was clipped by 3 bases and J by 1 base, with 10 bases between them. Germline CDR1 reads SGHRS; CDR2 reads YFSETQ. The CDR3 is 14 residues long. The CDR3 sequence: CASSSSGQNTEAFF. DNA for the CDR3: TGCGCCAGCAGCTCATCGGGACAGAACACTGAAGCTTTCTTT.

The chain joins TRBV28 to TRBJ1-1; weak D call: TRBD1 (6 bases). The CDR3 contains 16 residues. Germline CDR1 reads MDHEN; CDR2 reads SYDVKM. V gave up 6 bases and J gave up 1 base, with 18 bases separating them. CDR3: CASRKTGPGENTEAFF. The CDR3 DNA reads as TGTGCCAGCAGAAAAACAGGGCCCGGTGAGAACACTGAAGCTTTCTTT. Supplemented by reference TRBV28 and TRBJ1-1, the full variable domain reads DVKVTQSSRYLVKRTGEKVFLECVQDMDHENMFWYRQDPGLGLRLIYFSYDVKMKEKGDIPEGYSVSREKKERFSLILESASTNQTSMYLCASRKTGPGENTEAFFGQGTRLTVV.

This clone occurred once. This chain uses TRBV27 with TRBJ1-5, with 9 bases matching TRBD1. This CDR3 is 15 amino acids long. Germline V gives CDR1 MNHEY, CDR2 SMNVEV (reference sequence). The trim removed 7 bases at V and 0 bases at J, leaving 4 bases unmatched. CDR3 residues: CASKGQGLSNQPQHF. CDR3 in DNA: TGTGCCAGCAAGGGACAGGGACTTAGCAATCAGCCCCAGCATTTT.

The chain couples TRBV18 to TRBJ1-5, with D maybe TRBD1 (6 bases). Trimming stripped 2 bases from V and 1 base from J, with 21 bases between. The CDR3 is 19 amino acids. CDR1 is KGHSH, CDR2 LQKENI, per germline. The CDR3 DNA is TGTGCCAGCTCACCAAGATTAGGCAGGGGTGTTCTGAGCAATCAGCCCCAGCATTTT. This translates into CASSPRLGRGVLSNQPQHF.

The chain links TRBV9 to TRBJ1-6, with a possible D match to TRBD1 (6 bases). CDR1 and CDR2 (germline): SGDLS, YYNGEE. V was trimmed by 5 bases and J by 8 bases, leaving 14 bases between them. The CDR3 totals 14 residues. Here the CDR3 DNA reads TGTGCCAGCAGAGCCGGGACATCCCATTCACCCCTCCACTTT. Protein product: CASRAGTSHSPLHF.

About this clone: The same CDR3 can be traced to other DNA sequences in this sample. V usage is TRBV5-1 and J usage is TRBJ1-4; 7 nucleotides match TRBD1. The CDR3 length is 13 residues. From germline, CDR1 is SGHRS and CDR2 YFSETQ. Losses at the gene ends were 0 bases for V and 7 bases for J; bases not matched to a gene: 0. In nucleotides, the CDR3 is TGCGCCAGCAGCTTGGGACAGGGTGAAAAACTGTTTTTT. Residues: CASSLGQGEKLFF.

The chain combines TRBV3-1 (or the pseudogene TRBV3-2) with TRBJ1-1; D unresolved. V lost 2 bases, J lost 7 bases, and 14 bases lay in between. CDR3 length equals 14 residues. Germline V CDR1 and CDR2: LGHDT, YNNKEL (reference sequence). This CDR3 reads CASSQPGSGGEAFF. The CDR3 nucleotides are TGTGCCAGCAGCCAACCGGGATCGGGTGGTGAAGCTTTCTTT.

This rearrangement joins TRBV10-3 to TRBJ2-5; D possibly corresponds to TRBD1 (5 bases). This CDR3 is 15 amino acids long. Trimming left V 6 bases short and J 4 bases short, with 18 bases between. Per germline, CDR1 ENHRY and CDR2 SYGVKD. CDR3 coding DNA: TGTGCCATCAGGCCACAGGAATTGGCCGTAGAGACCCAGTACTTC. This translates into CAIRPQELAVETQYF.

The table lists this clone with a few counts. The chain carries TRBV5-1 and TRBJ2-2; 7 bases map to TRBD1. The CDR3 spans 15 residues. Losses at the gene ends were 1 base for V and 2 bases for J; bases not matched to a gene: 2. Germline CDR1 reads SGHRS; CDR2 reads YFSETQ. CDR3 bases: TGCGCCAGCAGCTTGACAGGGGTTAACACCGGGGAGCTGTTTTTT. It is translated as CASSLTGVNTGELFF.

The chain employs TRBV2 and TRBJ2-7; D not certain. V was trimmed by 4 bases and J by 6 bases, leaving 16 bases between them. The CDR3 has 14 amino acids. Germline CDR1 SNHLY, CDR2 FYNNEI. CDR3 sequence: CASSGALVVSEQYF. The CDR3 nucleotides are TGTGCCAGCAGTGGGGCTCTTGTGGTTTCCGAGCAGTACTTC.

V usage is TRBV28 and J usage is TRBJ2-2; 10 positions match TRBD2. The trim removed 6 bases at V and 1 base at J, leaving 8 bases unmatched. Germline V gives CDR1 MDHEN, CDR2 SYDVKM. The CDR3 runs to 17 residues. The CDR3 DNA reads TGTGCCAGCAGCCAACTTACTAGCGGGGTGAACACCGGGGAGCTGTTTTTT. Its translation is CASSQLTSGVNTGELFF.

The chain is built from TRBV7-2 and TRBJ2-3; 7 bases are a match to TRBD2. Germline V gene data show CDR1 as SGHTA and CDR2 as FQGNSA. V lost 8 bases to trimming and J lost 3 bases; unmatched junction nucleotides: 11. The CDR3 spans 15 residues. In DNA form, the CDR3 reads TGTGCCAGCCGGGTGAGCGGGATCGGAACAGATACGCAGTATTTT. Translating gives CASRVSGIGTDTQYF.

The chain combines TRBV29-1 with TRBJ2-1; 7 positions match TRBD2. CDR3 length: 15 amino acids. The ends lost 0 bases at V and 7 bases at J; junction bases unmatched: 9. CDR1 and CDR2 from the germline V gene are SQVTM and ANQGSEA. CDR3 nucleotide sequence: TGCAGCGTTGAAGATCAGGGAGGGATGGCGAATGAGCAGTTCTTC. Translating it yields CSVEDQGGMANEQFF.

This chain uses TRBV6-5 with TRBJ1-2; TRBD1 might be the D (6 bases). Trimming took 8 bases from V and 3 from J, leaving 19 bases between them. This CDR3 contains 15 residues. Germline V gene sequence: CDR1 MNHEY, CDR2 SVGAGI. Here the CDR3 DNA reads TGTGCCAGCCTACTAGGCGGGGGGCGCGACTATGGCTACACCTTC. Protein: CASLLGGGRDYGYTF.

The CDR3 DNA reads TGTGCCAGCAGTTATACTGGGACAGTCTCAGGGCGATACGAGCAGTACTTC. Its translation: CASSYTGTVSGRYEQYF. The J gene is TRBJ2-7, the V gene TRBV27, with 7 bases lining up with TRBD1. Germline trimming cut 4 bases from V and 4 bases from J; bases unmatched to any gene: 16. CDR3 length: 17 residues. Germline loops: CDR1 MNHEY, CDR2 SMNVEV (reference sequence).

The J gene is TRBJ2-7, the V gene TRBV5-4; no reliable D call. Deletions cut 4 bases from V and 4 bases from J, with 9 bases between. This CDR3 region has 12 residues. CDR1 and CDR2 (germline): SGHNT, YYREEE (reference sequence). The CDR3 sequence is CASSLDTYEQYF. The CDR3 DNA reads as TGTGCCAGCAGCCTCGACACATACGAGCAGTACTTC.

The CDR3 region has the DNA TGTGCCAGCAGCTTAGCCCCCCTTACCTACAATGAGCAGTTCTTC. It is translated as CASSLAPLTYNEQFF. The chain has TRBV7-2 and TRBJ2-1; D gene unclear. Germline lookup yields CDR1 SGHTA and CDR2 FQGNSA. The CDR3 is 15 residues long. Deletions cut 0 bases from V and 2 bases from J, with 8 bases between.

V and J are TRBV5-4 and TRBJ1-4, with 7 bases lining up with TRBD1. J gave up 3 bases and V 2 bases, and 1 base lay outside the gene matches. Germline V lookup: CDR1 SGHNT, CDR2 YYREEE (reference sequence). The CDR3 covers 14 residues. CDR3 DNA sequence: TGTGCCAGCAGCTTCCAGGGGGCTAATGAAAAACTGTTTTTT. Protein: CASSFQGANEKLFF.

This clone was found once. The rearrangement uses TRBV19 and TRBJ2-1, with 8 bases fitting TRBD2. CDR1 LNHDA and CDR2 SQIVND come from the germline V gene (reference sequence). The CDR3 runs to 18 residues. V gave up 10 bases and J gave up 8 bases; unmatched junction bases: 25. CDR3 protein: CATAQDSGTSFGGDEQFF. The CDR3 DNA follows: TGTGCCACAGCCCAGGATAGCGGGACATCCTTTGGGGGGGATGAGCAGTTCTTC.

This chain joins TRBV6-5 and TRBJ2-5; 7 bases fit TRBD2. CDR3 length equals 15 residues. CDR1 is MNHEY and CDR2 is SVGAGI in the germline V gene. V trimming: 7 bases; J trimming: 1 base; junction bases outside the gene matches: 9. CDR3 residues: CASTQPQRGQETQYF. As DNA, the CDR3 is TGTGCCAGCACCCAACCCCAGCGGGGCCAAGAGACCCAGTACTTC.

Ten or more counts support this clone. This chain links TRBV10-3 with TRBJ2-3; D ambiguous. Deletions cut 4 bases from V and 1 base from J, with 9 bases between. The CDR3 has 14 residues. Germline V gene lookup returns CDR1 ENHRY and CDR2 SYGVKD. The CDR3 region is CAISGPRRTDTQYF. The DNA of the CDR3 is TGTGCCATCAGTGGCCCGAGGCGCACAGATACGCAGTATTTT.

The J gene is TRBJ2-3, the V gene TRBV3-1 (or the pseudogene TRBV3-2); TRBD1 matches 8 bases. J lost 6 bases, V lost 5 bases, and 4 bases had no gene match. Per germline, CDR1 LGHDT and CDR2 YNNKEL (reference sequence). This CDR3 has 13 residues. The DNA for the CDR3 is TGTGCCAGCAGCAACAGGGGGGAGGATACGCAGTATTTT. Translating it yields CASSNRGEDTQYF.

This chain links TRBV5-1 with TRBJ1-4, with TRBD1 identical over 8 bases. From germline, CDR1 is SGHRS and CDR2 YFSETQ. The CDR3 sequence is 16 residues long. V lost 4 bases to trimming and J lost 5 bases; unmatched junction nucleotides: 10. CDR3 residues: CASSPTRTGRNEKLFF. CDR3 nucleotide sequence: TGCGCCAGCAGCCCCACTCGGACAGGGAGGAATGAAAAACTGTTTTTT.

This clone turned up a few times. The chain employs TRBV18 and TRBJ1-2, with D possibly being TRBD1 (5 bases). The CDR3 has 18 residues. Germline CDR1 and CDR2: KGHSH and LQKENI. V lost 3 bases and J 0 bases, leaving 20 bases between the germline ends. CDR3: CASSPAPPDGATNYGYTF. CDR3 nucleotide sequence: TGTGCCAGCTCACCGGCCCCACCGGATGGGGCGACTAACTATGGCTACACCTTC.

The chain is built from TRBV6-5 and TRBJ2-1; D is perhaps TRBD2 (5 bases). Trimming stripped 6 bases from V and 0 bases from J, with 9 bases between. Germline V gives CDR1 MNHEY, CDR2 SVGAGI. The CDR3 contains 14 residues. The CDR3 sequence: CASRSGPSYNEQFF. CDR3 DNA sequence: TGTGCCAGCAGGAGCGGCCCCTCCTACAATGAGCAGTTCTTC.

J is TRBJ2-2 and V is TRBV10-3, with TRBD2 matching over 9 bases. In germline, CDR1 is ENHRY, CDR2 SYGVKD. The junction had 4 bases not matched to a gene; V was cut back by 3 bases and J by 5 bases. There are 15 residues in the CDR3. CDR3 sequence: CAISDAGGSTGELFF. The CDR3 coding sequence is TGTGCCATCAGTGACGCGGGGGGGAGTACCGGGGAGCTGTTTTTT.

The V and J genes are TRBV28 and TRBJ2-7; no definite D call. Trimming pared 6 bases from V and 6 bases from J, leaving 12 bases between. The CDR3 is made up of 12 amino acids. Germline V gene sequence: CDR1 MDHEN, CDR2 SYDVKM. The DNA for the CDR3 is TGTGCCAGCAGGAGACGCCCGGGCGAGCAGTACTTC. Translating gives CASRRRPGEQYF.

The rearrangement uses TRBV27 and TRBJ2-2; 8 bases line up with TRBD2. The CDR3 sequence is 17 residues long. Germline lookup yields CDR1 MNHEY and CDR2 SMNVEV (reference sequence). The J segment lost 1 base and the V segment lost 1 base, leaving 5 bases of the junction unmatched. The CDR3: CASSLWRRGVNTGELFF. The CDR3 region has the DNA TGTGCCAGCAGTTTATGGAGGCGGGGGGTGAACACCGGGGAGCTGTTTTTT.

J is TRBJ1-1 and V is TRBV6-6; D is possibly TRBD1 (5 bases). Trimming took 5 bases from V and 0 from J, leaving 13 bases between them. Germline V gene data show CDR1 as MNHNY and CDR2 as SVGAGI (reference sequence). CDR3 length equals 15 residues. CDR3 nucleotides: TGTGCCAGCAGTACATCAGGGAACTTGAACACTGAAGCTTTCTTT. Translation: CASSTSGNLNTEAFF.

The gene calls are TRBV9 and TRBJ1-3; no firm D call. The CDR3 loop spans 15 amino acids. The V gene's germline CDR1 is SGDLS and CDR2 YYNGEE. Trimming stripped 0 bases from V and 0 bases from J, with 7 bases between. The CDR3 DNA follows: TGTGCCAGCAGCGTAGGTTTCAGCTCTGGAAACACCATATATTTT. Protein sequence: CASSVGFSSGNTIYF.